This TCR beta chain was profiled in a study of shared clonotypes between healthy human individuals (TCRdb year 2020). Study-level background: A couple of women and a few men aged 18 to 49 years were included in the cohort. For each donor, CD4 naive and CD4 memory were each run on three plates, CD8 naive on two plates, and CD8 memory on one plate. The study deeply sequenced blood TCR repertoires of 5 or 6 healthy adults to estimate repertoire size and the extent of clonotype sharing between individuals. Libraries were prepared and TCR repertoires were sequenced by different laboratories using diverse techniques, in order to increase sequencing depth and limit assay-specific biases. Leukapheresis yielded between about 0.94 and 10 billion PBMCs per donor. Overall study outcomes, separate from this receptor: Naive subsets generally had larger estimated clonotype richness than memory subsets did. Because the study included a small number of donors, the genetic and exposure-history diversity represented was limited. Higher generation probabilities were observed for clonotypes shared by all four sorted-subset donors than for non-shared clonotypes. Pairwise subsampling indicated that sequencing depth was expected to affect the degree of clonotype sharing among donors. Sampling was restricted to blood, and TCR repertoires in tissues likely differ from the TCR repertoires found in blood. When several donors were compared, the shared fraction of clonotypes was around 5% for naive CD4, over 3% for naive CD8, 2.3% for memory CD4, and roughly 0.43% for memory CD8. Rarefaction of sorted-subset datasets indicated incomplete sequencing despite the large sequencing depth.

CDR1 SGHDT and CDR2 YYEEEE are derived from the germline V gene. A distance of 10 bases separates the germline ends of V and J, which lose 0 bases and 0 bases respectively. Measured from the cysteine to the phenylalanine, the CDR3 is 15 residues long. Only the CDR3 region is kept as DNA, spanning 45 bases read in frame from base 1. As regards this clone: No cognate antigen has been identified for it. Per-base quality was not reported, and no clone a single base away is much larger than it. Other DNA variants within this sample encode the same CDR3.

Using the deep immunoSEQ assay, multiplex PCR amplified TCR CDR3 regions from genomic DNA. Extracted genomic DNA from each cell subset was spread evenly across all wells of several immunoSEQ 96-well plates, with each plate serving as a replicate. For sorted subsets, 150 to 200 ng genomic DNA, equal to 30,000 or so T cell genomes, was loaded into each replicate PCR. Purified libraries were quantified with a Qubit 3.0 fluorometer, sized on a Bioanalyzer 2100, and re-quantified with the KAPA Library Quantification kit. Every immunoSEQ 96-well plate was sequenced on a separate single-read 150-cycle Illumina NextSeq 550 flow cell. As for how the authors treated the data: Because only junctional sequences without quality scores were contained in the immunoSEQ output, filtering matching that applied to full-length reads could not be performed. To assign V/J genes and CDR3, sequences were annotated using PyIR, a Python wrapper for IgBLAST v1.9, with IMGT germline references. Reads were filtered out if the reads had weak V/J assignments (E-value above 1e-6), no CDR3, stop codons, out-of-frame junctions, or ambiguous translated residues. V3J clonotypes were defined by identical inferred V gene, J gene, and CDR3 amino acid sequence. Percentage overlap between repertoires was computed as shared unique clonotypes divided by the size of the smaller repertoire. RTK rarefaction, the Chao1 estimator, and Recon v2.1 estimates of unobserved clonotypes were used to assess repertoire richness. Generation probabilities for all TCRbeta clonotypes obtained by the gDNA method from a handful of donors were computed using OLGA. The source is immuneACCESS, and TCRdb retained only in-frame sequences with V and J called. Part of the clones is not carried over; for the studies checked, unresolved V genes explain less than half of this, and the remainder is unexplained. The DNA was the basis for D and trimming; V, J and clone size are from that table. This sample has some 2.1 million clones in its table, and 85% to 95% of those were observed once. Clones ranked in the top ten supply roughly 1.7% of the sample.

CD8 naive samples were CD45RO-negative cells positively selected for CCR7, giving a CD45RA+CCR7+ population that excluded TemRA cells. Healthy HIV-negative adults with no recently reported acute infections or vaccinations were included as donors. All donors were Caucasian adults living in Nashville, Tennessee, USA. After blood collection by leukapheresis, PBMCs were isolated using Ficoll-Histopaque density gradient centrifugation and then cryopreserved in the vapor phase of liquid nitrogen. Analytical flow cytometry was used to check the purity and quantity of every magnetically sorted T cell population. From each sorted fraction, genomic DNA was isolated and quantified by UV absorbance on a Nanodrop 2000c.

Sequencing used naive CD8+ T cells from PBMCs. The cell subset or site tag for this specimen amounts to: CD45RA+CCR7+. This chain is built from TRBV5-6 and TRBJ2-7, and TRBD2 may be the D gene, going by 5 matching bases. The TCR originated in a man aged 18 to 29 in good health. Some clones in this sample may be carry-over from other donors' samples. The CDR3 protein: CASSLAAGPSYEQYF. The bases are TGTGCCAGCAGCTTGGCGGCGGGTCCCTCCTACGAGCAGTACTTC.